Listed below are T cell receptor beta chains from one sample, sequenced in a study of chemoradiotherapy in HPV16-positive cancers. Produced via immunoSEQ multiplex PCR; TCRdb's table is partial and in-frame only. The sample has 36,000 or so clones, roughly 75% seen once. Sequencing used blood, obtained from a patient who underwent chemoradiotherapy. The receptors were sampled from a human donor with HPV-associated anogenital cancer. Each CDR3 is given with its conserved first and last residue. The order of the fields is J gene, clone size, V gene, D gene, CDR3 DNA, CDR3 protein. A D gene is named only where the DNA matches it firmly. Where a row states a size, it is once, few, many or the class of an expanded clone; other rows omit it.

j_gene: TRBJ2-7; abundance: NA; v_gene: TRBV25-1; d_gene: NA; CDR3nt: TGTGCCAGCAGTGAACCTGAGGCGAGCGAGCAGTACTTC; CDR3aa: CASSEPEASEQYF
j_gene: TRBJ2-7; abundance: NA; v_gene: TRBV6-1; d_gene: NA; CDR3nt: TGTGCCAGCAGTGCGGGGGGCCGCGGTGGATACGAGCAGTACTTC; CDR3aa: CASSAGGRGGYEQYF
j_gene: TRBJ1-1; abundance: once; v_gene: TRBV20-1; d_gene: NA; CDR3nt: TGCAGTGCTCAGATCTATGAAGCTTTCTTT; CDR3aa: CSAQIYEAFF
j_gene: TRBJ1-1; abundance: once; v_gene: TRBV5-1; d_gene: NA; CDR3nt: TGCGCCAGCAGGCAGTCAGGGAACACTGAAGCTTTCTTT; CDR3aa: CASRQSGNTEAFF
j_gene: TRBJ2-7; abundance: NA; v_gene: TRBV7-9; d_gene: NA; CDR3nt: TGTGCCAGCAGCTCCGGGGCAACAGGACTCGAGCAGTACTTC; CDR3aa: CASSSGATGLEQYF
j_gene: TRBJ1-2; abundance: NA; v_gene: TRBV7-8; d_gene: TRBD1; CDR3nt: TGTGCCAGCAGCTTAGTACAGGACAGGAACTATGGCTACACCTTC; CDR3aa: CASSLVQDRNYGYTF
j_gene: TRBJ2-7; abundance: NA; v_gene: TRBV5-1; d_gene: NA; CDR3nt: TGCGCCAGCAGCTTAACAGGGGCGGGAGAGCAGTACTTC; CDR3aa: CASSLTGAGEQYF
j_gene: TRBJ2-7; abundance: NA; v_gene: TRBV5-6; d_gene: NA; CDR3nt: TGTGCCAGCAGCGCGGGGGCACCGACCTACGAGCAGTACTTC; CDR3aa: CASSAGAPTYEQYF
j_gene: TRBJ1-4; abundance: NA; v_gene: TRBV6-5; d_gene: NA; CDR3nt: TGTGCCAGCAGTTACTCGATTCGGCCCGGAGATGAAAAACTGTTTTTT; CDR3aa: CASSYSIRPGDEKLFF
j_gene: TRBJ2-3; abundance: NA; v_gene: TRBV5-1; d_gene: TRBD1; CDR3nt: TGCGCCAGCAGCTTACGACAGGGGGCAGATACGCAGTATTTT; CDR3aa: CASSLRQGADTQYF
j_gene: TRBJ2-1; abundance: NA; v_gene: TRBV19; d_gene: TRBD2; CDR3nt: TGTGCCAGTAGTACCCTTGGACTAGCGGGGTCTCGTCCACTGAATGAGCAGTTCTTC; CDR3aa: CASSTLGLAGSRPLNEQFF
j_gene: TRBJ2-7; abundance: NA; v_gene: TRBV9; d_gene: NA; CDR3nt: TGTGCCAGCAGCCCACGGGACAAACCAACCTACGAGCAGTACTTC; CDR3aa: CASSPRDKPTYEQYF